This record concerns one T cell receptor (beta chain) sequence. The specificity of this receptor is unknown. Qualities for individual bases were not recorded, and no much larger clone is one base off. The record originates from a study of blood T cell repertoires in COVID-19 (dated by TCRdb to about 2020). About the study as a whole: Collaborator samples came from the United States, Italy and Spain and covered acute and convalescent phases of COVID-19. Where HLA class I and class II types were available, the types were taken from metadata supplied by the sample provider, not from assay-based typing. The material from the prospective study consisted of cDNA or gDNA derived from T cells, B-cell-depleted T cells, or PBMCs. Deeply sampled blood TCRbeta repertoires from subjects exposed to, actively infected with, or recovered from COVID-19 were included in the dataset. A freely available public database, intended as a resource for researchers studying the immune response to SARS-CoV-2, is where the repertoires were released. The samples were drawn from two sources: the first 160 participants of the ongoing ImmuneRACE study, and 1,000 to 1,500 subjects contributed by 6 global collaborators. A de-identified subject ID, COVID-19 status, age in years and sex were almost always included in the sample metadata. Results and caveats for the whole study, not just this receptor: The amount of clinical and demographic metadata varied by source and participant and was provided uncurated.

Including the terminal cysteine and phenylalanine, the CDR3 comprises 15 residues. The entry retains the CDR3 DNA only, 45 bases that are in frame from base 1. CDR1 and CDR2, looked up from the germline V gene, are MNHEY and SVGEGT. V loses 2 bases of germline sequence and J loses 0 bases, and the interval between the two ends is 8 bases. Whole blood was collected in K2EDTA tubes by collaborating institutions according to the institutions' own protocols. Collaborator samples were shipped for TCRbeta analysis as frozen whole blood, isolated PBMCs, or DNA extracted from either sample type. The immunoSEQ Assay, a bias-controlled multiplex PCR, was used to amplify TCRbeta CDR3 regions from genomic DNA. As for how the authors treated the data: The number of nucleated cells in each sample was estimated by amplification of reference gene primers within the assay. Sequence reads were collapsed and filtered to measure the absolute abundance of every unique TCRbeta CDR3 rearrangement. For each sample, productive Simpson clonality was calculated as the square root of Simpson's diversity index across productive rearrangements. TCRdb holds this immuneACCESS table with in-frame rearrangements only. Some clones are missing; in checked studies, unresolved V genes explain under half, and the rest has no known cause. V and J calls plus clone size are reproduced from that table; the DNA served to infer D and trimming. This sample gives around 91,000 clones in total; about 85% of them show up just once. The ten largest clones represent roughly 37% of the sample.

The clonotype comes from a man older than 75 with acute or convalescent COVID-19. The sequence is built from TRBV6-2 or TRBV6-3 and TRBJ1-5, with the D gene call left open. The sample consisted of peripheral blood. The nucleotide sequence reads TGTGCCAGCAGTTACGCGGGAATTAGCAATCAGCCCCAGCATTTT. Translated, it gives CASSYAGISNQPQHF.